This TCR beta chain was captured in a study of cytomegalovirus exposure and HLA in healthy donors (dated by TCRdb to the late 2010s). Turning to the overall study: In an earlier analysis of approximately 640 of the donors, 276 Gb of sequence data and just under 120 million unique TCR beta sequences from roughly 190 million T cells were reported. The study profiled the T cell repertoires of under 700 subjects by immunosequencing and related them to cytomegalovirus serostatus. In the later analysis, no new phenotypic data were used to find candidate immune exposures; instead, reliance was placed on TCR beta sequences and their occurrence across donors. HLA typing covered class I and class II loci at four-digit resolution. To study patterns of TCR occurrence, a later analysis re-analyzed previously published TCR beta repertoires from 666 donors and added high-resolution HLA genotyping. Among the roughly 400 genotyped donors, around 81% belonged to the genetic ancestry cluster associated with self-reported Caucasian donors. All discovery cohort repertoires had been generated using a single sequencing platform. An early release covering 550 to 650 HLA-typed donors comprised about 320 gigabases of sequencing data and about 90 million unique TCR sequences. A later genetic analysis used genome-wide SNP genotypes for about three fifths of the 666 donors, treating that subset as a discovery cohort. Among 398 genotyped donors of the cohort, an average of around 250,000 unique TCR beta nucleotide sequences was sequenced per donor, of which approximately 19% were non-productive. The aim of the study was to test whether cataloging public T cell receptors could identify signatures of past pathogen exposure. Donor age, sex, ethnicity and CMV serostatus were compiled alongside the repertoire data. About five DR-DQ haplotypes were treated as single units for association and clustering because of strong linkage in the cohort. Typing coverage varied by locus: roughly 629-640 donors for A, B, C, DRB1 and DQB1; more than 500 for DQA1; over 600 for DPA1; 400 to 480 for DPB1. To predict cytomegalovirus infection status, the study brought together high-throughput TCR immunosequencing, statistical association of individual TCRs with disease status, and machine learning. In addition to the first cohort of around 670 subjects, a separate validation cohort of around 110 different subjects was used. An earlier analysis of around 580 of the donors used high-throughput TCR beta sequencing to judge whether each TCR beta V gene segment behaved as functional or pseudogenic. Study-wide findings and limitations: Broadly in line with IMGT annotations, most TCR beta V segments showed up in productive rearrangements about 87% or about 30% of the time in an earlier analysis of roughly 590 of the donors. A cluster of highly shared sequence variants was judged likely to be a technical artifact of the sequencing pipeline. When HLA alleles, especially DR and DQ, strongly co-occurred, TCR associations were difficult to assign to individual alleles. The authors suggested that the approach could potentially be generalized to other disease states and immunological phenotypes. Linkage disequilibrium might explain the correlated functional status among segregating V segments, but an unknown experimental factor could not be ruled out. A further reported finding was that TCR beta sequences accurately predicted the HLA-A and HLA-B alleles for most subjects in the first cohort. Immune exposure information for the cohort was limited to CMV serostatus. In a later analysis, most CMV-associated TCR beta chains were found to appear HLA-restricted, with HLA associations seemingly driven largely by CMV exposure. The study gave a list of about 150 TCR beta chains associated with cytomegalovirus. The classifier was reported to diagnose cytomegalovirus status with high specificity and sensitivity in both the original and validation cohorts. Roughly uniform sequencing depth across donors was assumed in presence/absence analyses, although this assumption may not hold. Most TCR sequences were observed very rarely across donors, whereas some public TCRs were present in many individuals. At a false discovery rate of 0.05, a later analysis linked 16,000 or so TCR beta sequences to specific HLA alleles. In a later analysis, HLA-associated TCR beta chains showed more clonal expansion and lower generation probabilities than non-associated chains that were equally common. Because HLA typing was unavailable for some donors at each locus, only the typed subset was used in association tests. A few of the identified cytomegalovirus-associated TCR beta chains were confirmed in vitro to be specific for cytomegalovirus antigens. Roughly 15 rarely observed V segments, including chromosome 9 orphons, were excluded from the earlier analysis of almost 600 of the donors because counts were too low. Only TCR beta chains were sequenced in this cohort, and the absence of alpha or paired-chain data limited detectable features. Several of the top co-occurrence clusters appeared to be linked to parvovirus B19, influenza, CMV and Epstein-Barr virus, according to a later analysis. V-gene and J-gene trimming of TCR beta chains was associated with a missense DCLRE1C variant in a later genetic analysis, and the association was replicated in an independent cohort. Compared with the roughly 600-donor mean, donors in an Asian-associated ancestry cluster had fewer N-insertions in productive TCRs, according to a later genetic analysis. In a later analysis, TCR association rates were found to vary across HLA loci, with the most associated TCRs seen for DRB1 alleles and the fewest for HLA-C alleles.

In total, 500 to 700 healthy bone marrow donors made up the cohort. All cohort members were sampled while nominally healthy, although unrecorded immune exposures were likely present. The donor tested CMV seropositive, placing the donor among the approximately 310 seropositive members of the cohort. A peripheral blood sample was collected from each donor, and TCR beta sequencing was performed on peripheral blood mononuclear cells. Genomic DNA was extracted from the blood cell samples with the Qiagen DNeasy Blood Extraction Kit. Points on this clone: Its antigen is unknown. Base quality data are lacking; no much larger clone is found one base away.

The protocol used for the library was the immunoSEQ multiplex PCR assay. For the multiplex PCR, a mixture combining 60 forward primers for TCR Vbeta segments and 13 reverse primers for TCR Jbeta segments was used. The CDR3 region of rearranged TCR beta genes was amplified from genomic DNA by a multiplex PCR assay. On the Illumina HiSeq System, the amplified TCR beta libraries were sequenced as 87-base-pair reads. The authors' pipeline ran thus. A later analysis counted about 80 million unique TCR beta chains across the 550 to 750 repertoires, and approximately 11 million of these chains were shared by at least two donors. Raw reads were error-corrected and collapsed into unique sequences by a nearest-neighbor algorithm in which closely related sequences were merged to remove PCR and sequencing errors. To assign V, D and J gene segments, CDR3 sequences were aligned to IMGT reference sequences. For a sequence to be retained, at least a six-nucleotide match to both a V gene segment and a J gene segment was required. Rearrangements were called productive when the CDR3 lacked stop codons and stayed in frame with V and J; all others were non-productive. CDR3 was defined according to IMGT convention as the region running from the second conserved V-encoded cysteine to the conserved J-encoded phenylalanine. In an earlier analysis of just under 600 of the donors, sequences lacking an unambiguous match to a single V gene segment were excluded. In an earlier analysis of several hundred of the donors, a V segment was called functional when productive rearrangements were above 56.7%, and segregating when the standard deviation between donors exceeded 5%. A statistical classification framework was developed to diagnose cytomegalovirus status using the catalog of TCR beta chain sequences. In a later analysis, TCR nucleotide sequences were compared against IMGT/GENE-DB human TR gene sequences so that V and J genes could be assigned. The TCRdist pipeline was used in a later analysis to assign CDR3 sequences and most-parsimonious VDJ recombination scenarios. In a later analysis, each TCR beta chain was defined by its CDR3 amino acid sequence together with its V-gene family, and reads without a unique V-gene family were excluded. A later analysis removed over 500 highly shared, low-generation-probability nucleotide sequences to deal with suspected cross-contamination and a sequencing artifact. In a later analysis, a clonal expansion index for each public chain was calculated from normalized within-repertoire ranks of inferred template counts. In a later analysis, generation probabilities were computed using a VDJ recombination model fitted to out-of-frame rearrangements, and the results were checked against IGoR. A later analysis scored TCR-TCR, TCR-HLA and TCR-CMV co-occurrence with hypergeometric tests, applying a repertoire-size bias correction to TCR pairs. In a later analysis, false discovery rates were estimated by permuting HLA or CMV assignments 20 times. In a later analysis, co-occurring TCRs were grouped using DBSCAN, and TCRdist sequence similarity was added for clustering within HLA-allele-positive subsets. Repertoires with fewer than 30,000 or more than 120,000 public chains, plus five repertoires with anomalous nucleotide sharing, were excluded from co-occurrence clustering. In its TCRdb copy, this immuneACCESS table keeps in-frame sequences only and misses some clones. Where compared with another copy, unresolved V genes explain less than half of these, and the others have no known cause. V, J and clone size were drawn from that table, and D and trimming were deduced from the DNA. The sample table lists some 180,000 clones, around 83% of them with a count of one. 1.5% to 2% of the sample comes from the top ten.

The source is a man in his forties in good health and CMV-seropositive. Material for sequencing was PBMCs.

DNA sequence: TGTGCCAGCAGCTTCTCCCGCGGGAGCTCCTACGAGCAGTACTTC. It codes for CASSFSRGSSYEQYF. In this chain, TRBV5-4 is recombined with TRBJ2-5; 7 middle bases align to TRBD2. The J call may be wrong; the DNA end is better matched by TRBJ2-7. The CDR3 numbers 15 residues from cysteine through phenylalanine. The CDR3 DNA has 45 bases and is translated from base 1. CDR1 and CDR2 are drawn from the germline V gene (reference sequence): SGHNT, YYREEE.